This entry describes one TCR beta chain. Antigen: not known. This entry belongs to a study of radiotherapy plus CTLA-4 blockade in lung cancer. Study-wide context: Objective responses arose in approximately 19% of patients, and 25% to 35% experienced disease control. Study-wide results and caveats: Response was reportedly best predicted by early blood T cell clone dynamics, with interferon-beta. Clones of tumor-derived TCRs expanded in blood after radiotherapy plus ipilimumab.

Produced via immunoSEQ multiplex PCR; TCRdb's table is partial and in-frame only. The sample has 70,000 to 90,000 clones; around 84% are singletons. Trimming took 4 bases from V and 4 from J, leaving 18 bases between them. CDR1 SGDLS and CDR2 YYNGEE come from the germline V gene. The CDR3 loop spans 16 amino acids. The J gene is TRBJ2-1, the V gene TRBV9; TRBD2 is a possible D gene (6 bases). The TCR originated in a human donor with non-small cell lung cancer who had stable disease on radiotherapy plus ipilimumab. Sequenced here: peripheral blood, sampled from a patient treated with radiotherapy plus ipilimumab. The CDR3: CASSPGTFPLYNEQFF. In DNA, the CDR3 is TGTGCCAGCAGCCCGGGGACTTTTCCCTTATACAATGAGCAGTTCTTC.